This TCR beta chain was observed in a study of blood T cell repertoires in COVID-19. This table comes from immunoSEQ multiplex PCR, and its TCRdb copy is limited to in-frame clones, with some not included. The profile shows roughly 200,000 clones, around 86% of them singletons. The V gene's germline CDR1 is LGHDT and CDR2 YNNKEL (reference sequence). V was clipped by 1 base and J by 8 bases; unmatched bases: 5. The CDR3 covers 15 residues. The TCR was taken from a middle-aged man with active or convalescent COVID-19. The chain joins TRBV3-1 (or the pseudogene TRBV3-2) to TRBJ1-4; 9 bases map to TRBD1. The sample was peripheral blood. CDR3 in amino acids: CASSQVGQGPEKLFF. The DNA for the CDR3 is TGTGCCAGCAGCCAAGTGGGACAGGGACCGGAAAAACTGTTTTTT.